This is a list of T cell receptor beta chains from one sample in a study of brain T cells in children with intractable seizures. Sequenced by immunoSEQ multiplex PCR; TCRdb stores in-frame clones only, minus some. The table includes under 150,000 clones, 94% detected once. The specimen comprised peripheral blood, sampled at surgery. All receptors derive from a boy less than two years old with hemimegalencephaly and intractable seizures. CDR3s include the opening cysteine and the closing phenylalanine or tryptophan. D genes are given only for firm matches. Not all rows give a size; the values are once, few, many and, for expanded clones, a class.

V: TRBV5-6; D: -; size: -; J: TRBJ1-1; DNA: TGTGCCAGCAGCTTGAGCAGGGGCACTGAAGCTTTCTTT; CDR3: CASSLSRGTEAFF
V: TRBV7-2; D: -; size: -; J: TRBJ2-7; DNA: TGTGCCAGCAGCTTTGCCCAGTGGCACGAGCAGTACTTC; CDR3: CASSFAQWHEQYF
V: TRBV10-2; D: TRBD2; size: -; J: TRBJ2-3; DNA: TGCGCCAGCTGCGGGGGGGGAGGGACAGATACGCAGTATTTT; CDR3: CASCGGGGTDTQYF
V: TRBV10-3; D: -; size: -; J: TRBJ2-7; DNA: TGTGCCATCAGTGAGTCGCACTTGGGCGACGAGCAGTACTTC; CDR3: CAISESHLGDEQYF
V: TRBV19; D: -; size: -; J: TRBJ1-1; DNA: TGTGCCAGTAGTATGGTGGCGGTGAGAAACACTGAAGCTTTCTTT; CDR3: CASSMVAVRNTEAFF
V: TRBV7-9; D: -; size: -; J: TRBJ1-4; DNA: TGTGCCAGCAGCTTCCCCGGACAGAATGAAAAACTGTTTTTT; CDR3: CASSFPGQNEKLFF
V: TRBV7-9; D: -; size: -; J: TRBJ1-5; DNA: TGTGCCAGCAGCCGGGACTCCGATAGCAATCAGCCCCAGCATTTT; CDR3: CASSRDSDSNQPQHF
V: TRBV11-2; D: TRBD2; size: once; J: TRBJ2-5; DNA: TGTGCCAGCAGCCGCACGGGGGGATCTAGTGTGGAGACCCAGTACTTC; CDR3: CASSRTGGSSVETQYF
V: TRBV25-1; D: -; size: -; J: TRBJ2-7; DNA: TGTGCCAGCAGTGACCCAGGGGGGGAGCAGTACTTC; CDR3: CASSDPGGEQYF
V: TRBV7-6; D: -; size: -; J: TRBJ1-5; DNA: TGTGCCAGCAGCCCCCACCCGGGGGACGGCAATCAGCCCCAGCATTTT; CDR3: CASSPHPGDGNQPQHF
V: TRBV9; D: TRBD1; size: -; J: TRBJ1-5; DNA: TGTGCCAGCAGCCCCGGGGACAGGGGTGGCCAGCCCCAGCATTTT; CDR3: CASSPGDRGGQPQHF
V: TRBV7-8; D: -; size: -; J: TRBJ1-1; DNA: TGTGCCAGCAGTCGAGGTATCCAGGGGAGTAGGAACACTGAAGCTTTCTTT; CDR3: CASSRGIQGSRNTEAFF
V: TRBV21-1; D: -; size: -; J: TRBJ2-1; DNA: TGTGCCAGCAGCACGGGGACGGATCTGTATCAGGGACTAGCGGGGGGTGAGCAGTTCTTC; CDR3: CASSTGTDLYQGLAGGEQFF
V: TRBV30; D: -; size: -; J: TRBJ1-4; DNA: TGTGCCTGGAGTGTACTGGGTGAAAAACTGTTTTTT; CDR3: CAWSVLGEKLFF
V: TRBV18; D: -; size: -; J: TRBJ2-7; DNA: TGTGCCAGCTCACCAGATCGGGGGACAGCCCTCTACGAGCAGTACTTC; CDR3: CASSPDRGTALYEQYF
V: TRBV4-3; D: TRBD2; size: -; J: TRBJ2-1; DNA: TGCGCCAGCAGCCAAGGGAGGCTAGCGGGAGTAATTACGGCACCAACAATTGAGCAGTTCTTC; CDR3: CASSQGRLAGVITAPTIEQFF
V: TRBV7-9; D: -; size: -; J: TRBJ1-3; DNA: TGTGCCAGCAGCCCCCGGGGCTCTGGAAACACCATATATTTT; CDR3: CASSPRGSGNTIYF
V: TRBV21-1; D: -; size: -; J: TRBJ2-7; DNA: TGTGCCAGCAGCAAAAAACGGACTAGGGGTACCTACGAGCAGTACTTC; CDR3: CASSKKRTRGTYEQYF
V: TRBV4-1; D: TRBD2; size: -; J: TRBJ2-1; DNA: TGCGCCAGCAGCCAAGATGGAGCGGGACGAGCATACAATGAGCAGTTCTTC; CDR3: CASSQDGAGRAYNEQFF
V: TRBV29-1; D: TRBD2; size: -; J: TRBJ2-7; DNA: TGCAGCGTGACTAGCGGGAGCTACGAGCAGTACTTC; CDR3: CSVTSGSYEQYF
V: TRBV6-1; D: -; size: once; J: TRBJ1-2; DNA: TGTGCCAGCAGTGACCTGGGGAGCTATGGCTACACCTTC; CDR3: CASSDLGSYGYTF
V: TRBV6-6; D: TRBD2; size: once; J: TRBJ2-3; DNA: TGTGCCAGCTCGAATAGGGCGGGAGTACCAGATACGCAGTATTTT; CDR3: CASSNRAGVPDTQYF
V: TRBV29-1; D: -; size: -; J: TRBJ1-1; DNA: TGCAGCGGCCGCGGGGCCATCAGGGGCGAGGGGTTAACTGAAGCTTTCTTT; CDR3: CSGRGAIRGEGLTEAFF
V: TRBV7-9; D: -; size: -; J: TRBJ2-7; DNA: TGTGCCAGCAGCCCCGGGACTTTCAACCACTACGAGCAGTACTTC; CDR3: CASSPGTFNHYEQYF
V: TRBV5-6; D: -; size: -; J: TRBJ2-5; DNA: TGTGCCAGCAGCTTGGTGCAGGGGGAGGGGACCCAGTACTTC; CDR3: CASSLVQGEGTQYF
V: TRBV24-1; D: -; size: -; J: TRBJ2-5; DNA: TGTGCCACCAGTGACCTACAGGGCGTGGAGACCCAGTACTTC; CDR3: CATSDLQGVETQYF
V: TRBV29-1; D: TRBD1; size: -; J: TRBJ1-1; DNA: TGCAGCGTTAGGGACAGGGTCACTGAAGCTTTCTTT; CDR3: CSVRDRVTEAFF
V: TRBV27; D: -; size: once; J: TRBJ2-7; DNA: TGTGCCAGCAGTTTCCTTGGACGGGACTACGAGCAGTACTTC; CDR3: CASSFLGRDYEQYF
V: TRBV9; D: -; size: -; J: TRBJ1-6; DNA: TGTGCCAGCAGCGTAGGGAATTCACCCCTCCACTTT; CDR3: CASSVGNSPLHF
V: TRBV5-6; D: TRBD2; size: -; J: TRBJ2-2; DNA: TGTGCCAGTGGGAAGCGGGGGGCCGGAACCGGGGAGCTGTTTTTT; CDR3: CASGKRGAGTGELFF
V: TRBV29-1; D: -; size: -; J: TRBJ2-7; DNA: TGCAGCGTTGAAGTGGAGAGGCTCTCAGGGACCCGCTTTTTCGAGCAGTACTTC; CDR3: CSVEVERLSGTRFFEQYF
V: TRBV6-5; D: -; size: -; J: TRBJ2-1; DNA: TGTGCCAGCAGTCCCACTCTGAATGAGCAGTTCTTC; CDR3: CASSPTLNEQFF
V: TRBV5-5; D: TRBD2; size: -; J: TRBJ2-1; DNA: TGTGCCAGCAGCTTGGTCCTAGCGGGAGCCTTCGGTGAGCAGTTCTTC; CDR3: CASSLVLAGAFGEQFF
V: TRBV28; D: -; size: once; J: TRBJ1-2; DNA: TGTGCCAGCCGTAATAGGACTTACCGCTATGGCTACACCTTC; CDR3: CASRNRTYRYGYTF
V: TRBV6-6; D: -; size: -; J: TRBJ1-5; DNA: TGTGCCAACCCCACGCCGGGGGGTCAGCCCCAGCATTTT; CDR3: CANPTPGGQPQHF
V: TRBV24-1; D: TRBD2; size: -; J: TRBJ2-3; DNA: TGTGCCACCAGTGATCCACTAGCGGGGGTCACAGATACGCAGTATTTT; CDR3: CATSDPLAGVTDTQYF
V: TRBV30; D: TRBD1; size: -; J: TRBJ2-7; DNA: TGTGCCTGGAGTGTACGCGGGACAGGGGACTACGAGCAGTACTTC; CDR3: CAWSVRGTGDYEQYF
V: TRBV19; D: -; size: -; J: TRBJ2-1; DNA: TGTGCCAGTAGTATGGGAGCGGTCACCTACAATGAGCAGTTCTTC; CDR3: CASSMGAVTYNEQFF
V: TRBV7-2; D: TRBD2; size: -; J: TRBJ2-5; DNA: TGTGCCAGCAGCGCATGGACTAGCGGCGAGACCCAGTACTTC; CDR3: CASSAWTSGETQYF
V: TRBV2; D: -; size: -; J: TRBJ2-2; DNA: TGTGCCAGCAGTGCAAGAGGGGGGGGACAGTCGACAGCGAACACCGGGGAGCTGTTTTTT; CDR3: CASSARGGGQSTANTGELFF
V: TRBV29-1; D: -; size: -; J: TRBJ2-5; DNA: TGCAGCGTTGAAAGGGGGGGGACCCAGTACTTC; CDR3: CSVERGGTQYF
V: TRBV4-1; D: -; size: -; J: TRBJ1-4; DNA: TGCGCCAGCAGCCACCCAGTCGCAACTAATGAAAAACTGTTTTTT; CDR3: CASSHPVATNEKLFF
V: TRBV25-1; D: -; size: -; J: TRBJ1-5; DNA: TGTGCCAGCAGTGAAGGTTGGGGGGCGCTTGGTCAGCCCCAGCATTTT; CDR3: CASSEGWGALGQPQHF
V: TRBV7-2; D: TRBD1; size: -; J: TRBJ1-6; DNA: TGTGCCAGCAGCACCCAACCGGGACAGTCTAATTCACCCCTCCACTTT; CDR3: CASSTQPGQSNSPLHF
V: TRBV20-1; D: TRBD1; size: -; J: TRBJ1-2; DNA: TGCAGTACGGGACAGGCCCAGGGCTACACCTTC; CDR3: CSTGQAQGYTF
V: TRBV7-8; D: TRBD1; size: -; J: TRBJ2-1; DNA: TGTGCCAGCAGCCTACAGGGGGCTTTAGCCTACAATGAGCAGTTCTTC; CDR3: CASSLQGALAYNEQFF
V: TRBV5-4; D: TRBD2; size: -; J: TRBJ2-7; DNA: TGTGCCAGCAGCTCTGGAGCGGGAGATCTAAACGAGCAGTACTTC; CDR3: CASSSGAGDLNEQYF
V: TRBV9; D: -; size: -; J: TRBJ1-3; DNA: TGTGCCAGCAGCGATGGGACCCAAATTGGAAACACCATATATTTT; CDR3: CASSDGTQIGNTIYF
V: TRBV7-2; D: TRBD2; size: -; J: TRBJ2-2; DNA: TGTGCCAGCAGCTTAAGCGGGAGCGTCGGGGAGCTGTTTTTT; CDR3: CASSLSGSVGELFF
V: TRBV6-2/TRBV6-3; D: TRBD2; size: -; J: TRBJ2-7; DNA: TGTGCCAGCAGCCCCCCCGGCGGGAGTGGCAACGAGCAGTACTTC; CDR3: CASSPPGGSGNEQYF
V: TRBV9; D: TRBD2; size: -; J: TRBJ2-1; DNA: TGTGCCAGCAGCGTAGGCGGGAGGCCTTACAATGAGCAGTTCTTC; CDR3: CASSVGGRPYNEQFF
V: TRBV23-1; D: TRBD1; size: -; J: TRBJ2-2; DNA: TGCGCCAGCAGTCAATCGGACAGGGGGATCACCGGGGAGCTGTTTTTT; CDR3: CASSQSDRGITGELFF
V: TRBV28; D: -; size: -; J: TRBJ1-1; DNA: TGTGCCAGCGCCAATTCCCCCGGACGGGTTTTCTTT; CDR3: CASANSPGRVFF
V: TRBV4-1; D: -; size: -; J: TRBJ1-1; DNA: TGCGCCAGCAGCCAGAGGGGAGGGAACACTGAAGCTTTCTTT; CDR3: CASSQRGGNTEAFF
V: TRBV4-2; D: -; size: -; J: TRBJ1-2; DNA: TGTGCCAGCAGCCAAGAGGCGCACCAGGGTGGCTACACCTTC; CDR3: CASSQEAHQGGYTF
V: TRBV5-1; D: -; size: -; J: TRBJ2-6; DNA: TGCGCCAGCGGTCCCGTAGCCCCTGGGGCCAACGTCCTGACTTTC; CDR3: CASGPVAPGANVLTF
V: TRBV27; D: -; size: -; J: TRBJ2-3; DNA: TGTGCCAGCGCATCCGCAGATACGCAGTATTTT; CDR3: CASASADTQYF
V: TRBV6-5; D: TRBD2; size: -; J: TRBJ2-2; DNA: TGTGCCAGCAGTTACGGGCAAGCGGGAGGCGGGGAGCTGTTTTTT; CDR3: CASSYGQAGGGELFF
V: TRBV27; D: -; size: -; J: TRBJ2-1; DNA: TGTGCCAGCAGTAACCAGGGGCCCCCCTACAATGAGCAGTTCTTC; CDR3: CASSNQGPPYNEQFF